Each of the 28 T cell receptor beta chains below was sequenced from the same sample in a study. Cells sorted as Tregs were CD4+, CD25+ and CD127-/low. Amplification of TRBV12-4/TRBJ1-2 clonotypes used adaptor-ligated barcode primers. In TCRdb, the multiplex PCR reads were re-called with MiXCR into one record per CDR3 protein. The repertoire has some 500 distinct CDR3 sequences, about 0.4% of them found once; the top ten carry roughly 27%. The sample consisted of tumor-infiltrating Tregs sorted from the breast tumor. These receptors came from a female donor with breast cancer.

Sample share makes this clonotype medium-sized. The chain links TRBV12-3 or TRBV12-4 to TRBJ1-2, with D maybe TRBD1 (6 bases). CDR3 length equals 14 residues. V lost 7 bases and J lost 7, with 19 bases in between. CDR3 protein: CASNLQGRIFGYTF. Written as DNA, the CDR3 is TGTGCCAGCAACCTACAGGGTCGGATATTTGGCTACACCTTC.

In this sample, this clonotype is large. The chain employs TRBV12-3 or TRBV12-4 and TRBJ1-2, with no clear D. CDR3 length: 15 residues. V lost 0 bases, J lost 4 bases, and 12 bases lay in between. The CDR3: CASSLAGDTGYGYTF. The CDR3 coding sequence is TGTGCCAGCAGTTTAGCGGGAGACACCGGCTATGGCTACACCTTC.

By frequency in the sample, this clonotype is large. The CDR3 spells CASSSNNGYGYTF. The CDR3 DNA reads TGTGCCAGCAGTTCAAACAACGGCTATGGCTACACCTTC. This chain connects TRBV12-3 or TRBV12-4 to TRBJ1-2, with D unclear. There are 13 residues in the CDR3. Trimming took 4 bases from V and 4 from J, leaving 10 bases between them.

By share, this clonotype ranks as large. The V gene is TRBV12-3 or TRBV12-4, the J gene TRBJ1-2; D is unclear. Trimming removed 3 bases at V and 2 bases at J, with 7 bases between. The CDR3 is 13 amino acids. As DNA, the CDR3 is TGTGCCAGCAGTTTTCAAGGAAACTATGGCTACACCTTC. Its protein is CASSFQGNYGYTF.

Judged by abundance, this clonotype is medium-sized. The chain is built from TRBV12-3 or TRBV12-4 and TRBJ1-2; no clear D. With 6 bases removed from V and 8 bases from J, the gap between germline ends came to 13 bases. This CDR3 comprises 12 residues. CDR3 bases: TGTGCCAGCAGGGAAGCGGAGCGAGGCTACACCTTC. It codes for CASREAERGYTF.

Sample share makes this clonotype large. The V gene is TRBV12-3 or TRBV12-4, the J gene TRBJ1-2; perhaps TRBD1 as D (6 bases). Trimming stripped 6 bases from V and 0 bases from J, with 14 bases between. There are 15 residues in the CDR3. CDR3 amino acids: CASRLQGLTNYGYTF. Written as DNA, the CDR3 is TGTGCCAGCAGACTACAGGGACTCACTAACTATGGCTACACCTTC.

This clonotype counts as medium-sized. The V gene is TRBV12-3 or TRBV12-4, the J gene TRBJ1-2; D is unresolved. The V end lost 1 base, the J end lost 2 bases, and 11 bases lay between the germline ends. CDR3 length: 15 residues. The CDR3 sequence is CASSLGSGINYGYTF. For the CDR3, the DNA is TGTGCCAGCAGTTTAGGGTCCGGGATCAACTATGGCTACACCTTC.

By sample share, this clonotype is large. The V call is TRBV12-3 or TRBV12-4, the J call TRBJ1-2; 8 nucleotides agree with TRBD1. This CDR3 region has 13 residues. V lost 6 bases to trimming and J lost 3 bases; unmatched junction nucleotides: 3. The CDR3 loop is CASRTTGDYGYTF. As DNA, the CDR3 is TGTGCCAGCAGAACGACAGGGGACTATGGCTACACCTTC.

By frequency in the sample, this clonotype is medium-sized. The V gene is TRBV12-3 or TRBV12-4, the J gene TRBJ1-2; 8 bases align to TRBD1. Losses at the gene ends were 4 bases for V and 8 bases for J; bases not matched to a gene: 6. The CDR3 consists of 13 residues. The CDR3 is CASSWTGTEGYTF. Written as DNA, the CDR3 is TGTGCCAGCAGTTGGACAGGGACGGAAGGCTACACCTTC.

This clonotype is termed large. This chain joins TRBV12-3 or TRBV12-4 and TRBJ1-2; 9 nucleotides match TRBD1. The CDR3 loop spans 15 amino acids. V dropped 6 bases and J dropped 2; count of bases not matched to a gene: 7. CDR3 protein: CASRPGQGANYGYTF. For the CDR3, the DNA is TGTGCCAGCAGGCCGGGACAGGGAGCCAACTATGGCTACACCTTC.

This clonotype is medium-sized. The chain combines TRBV12-3 or TRBV12-4 with TRBJ1-2, with unresolved D. This CDR3 comprises 13 residues. V lost 3 bases and J 7 bases, leaving 12 bases between the germline ends. Here the CDR3 reads CASSFGPGIGYTF. Written as DNA, the CDR3 is TGTGCCAGCAGTTTCGGACCGGGGATTGGCTACACCTTC.

In this sample, this clonotype is medium-sized. This chain joins TRBV12-3 or TRBV12-4 and TRBJ1-2; weak D call: TRBD1 (5 bases). This CDR3 has 11 residues. The germline V and J ends were trimmed by 4 bases and 9 bases, with 9 bases remaining between them. The CDR3 is CASSSRGRYTF. The CDR3, as DNA: TGTGCCAGCAGTTCACGGGGCCGCTACACCTTC.

This clonotype is categorized as medium-sized. The CDR3 sequence is CASSGTGRHGYTF. In DNA, the CDR3 is TGTGCCAGCAGTGGGACAGGGAGGCATGGCTACACCTTC. This sequence joins TRBV12-3 or TRBV12-4 and TRBJ1-2, with 9 bases matching TRBD1. The CDR3 is made up of 13 amino acids. V trimming: 5 bases; J trimming: 6 bases; junction bases outside the gene matches: 4.

This clonotype qualifies as medium-sized. The chain has TRBV12-3 or TRBV12-4 and TRBJ1-2; no reliable D call. The CDR3 contains 14 residues. Trimming shortened V by 2 bases and J by 8 bases, and 15 bases separated the two germline ends. The CDR3 DNA follows: TGTGCCAGCAGTTTACTACTCCATCCCTACGGCTACACCTTC. It yields the protein CASSLLLHPYGYTF.

By its share, this clonotype is large. This sequence joins TRBV12-3 or TRBV12-4 and TRBJ1-2; D is unresolved. The ends were cut back, 5 bases at V and 5 bases at J, with 12 bases in the middle. The CDR3 loop spans 13 amino acids. In DNA, the CDR3 is TGTGCCAGCAGTACGCATGGAGCGTATGGCTACACCTTC. This codes for CASSTHGAYGYTF.

This clonotype is labeled as large. The J gene is TRBJ1-2, the V gene TRBV12-3 or TRBV12-4, with no clear D. This CDR3 spans 15 amino acids. Trimming pared 5 bases from V and 8 bases from J, leaving 21 bases between. The CDR3 DNA follows: TGTGCCAGCAGTCTCCGGCGAAGGGCCTTAGGAGGCTACACCTTC. This encodes CASSLRRRALGGYTF.

This clonotype is labeled medium-sized. The chain joins TRBV12-3 or TRBV12-4 to TRBJ1-2, with D maybe TRBD1 (5 bases). The CDR3 totals 13 residues. V lost 5 bases and J lost 4, with 11 bases in between. CDR3 DNA: TGTGCCAGCAGTGAGAGGGGTGGCTATGGCTACACCTTC. This translates into CASSERGGYGYTF.

This clonotype is medium-sized (0.01 to 0.1%). The chain has TRBV12-3 or TRBV12-4 and TRBJ1-2; tentative D call: TRBD1 (6 bases). The CDR3 spans 13 residues. V lost 5 bases and J lost 8, with 15 bases in between. The CDR3 region has the DNA TGTGCCAGCAGTAGGGACACCGGAAGCGGCTACACCTTC. Amino acids: CASSRDTGSGYTF.

By share, this clonotype ranks as large (0.1 to 1%). The chain employs TRBV12-3 or TRBV12-4 and TRBJ1-2; D gene unclear. The CDR3 length is 12 residues. Trimming cost V 8 bases and J 5 bases, with 12 bases left between them. This chain's CDR3 is CASSRKGYGYTF. CDR3 in DNA: TGTGCCAGCTCGCGGAAAGGGTATGGCTACACCTTC.

By frequency in the sample, this clonotype is medium-sized. This sequence joins TRBV12-3 or TRBV12-4 and TRBJ1-2, with D unresolved. This CDR3 contains 14 residues. Between the trimmed V and J ends, which lost 7 bases and 3 bases, there was a span of 15 bases. The CDR3 DNA follows: TGTGCCAGCACCCTAAGATCCATGGACTATGGCTACACCTTC. This translates into CASTLRSMDYGYTF.

Judged by abundance, this clonotype is large. The chain links TRBV12-3 or TRBV12-4 to TRBJ1-2; D ambiguous. The CDR3 is 17 residues long. The germline V and J ends were trimmed by 2 bases and 8 bases, with 24 bases remaining between them. CDR3 DNA: TGTGCCAGCAGTTTATCCCTCCACGTAAACAGCATGACAGGCTACACCTTC. Protein sequence: CASSLSLHVNSMTGYTF.

This clonotype qualifies as medium-sized. V gene TRBV12-3 or TRBV12-4 combines with J gene TRBJ1-2; 8 bases fit TRBD1. CDR3 length: 17 residues. V lost 6 bases, J lost 3 bases, and 15 bases stayed unmatched. In DNA form, the CDR3 reads TGTGCCAGCAGCCACGGGACAGGCGGAGGCACTTACTATGGCTACACCTTC. Translating gives CASSHGTGGGTYYGYTF.

Judged by abundance, this clonotype is large. The chain links TRBV12-3 or TRBV12-4 to TRBJ1-2, with D tentatively TRBD1 (6 bases). This CDR3 has 13 amino acids. V was pared by 5 bases and J by 6 bases, with 13 bases between. The chain's CDR3 is CASSLPGHHGYTF. The CDR3 bases are TGTGCCAGCAGTCTCCCGGGACACCATGGCTACACCTTC.

This clonotype is medium-sized (0.01 to 0.1%) in the sample. A read error is likely, as this CDR3 ends without the conserved phenylalanine or tryptophan. The chain links TRBV12-3 or TRBV12-4 to TRBJ1-2; no firm D call. Trimming stripped 4 bases from V and 9 bases from J, with 15 bases between. This CDR3 is built from 13 residues. CDR3 sequence reads: CASSSSFGDSYTL. The CDR3 DNA follows: TGTGCCAGCAGTTCCAGCTTTGGGGATAGCTACACCTTA.

This clonotype is medium-sized (0.01 to 0.1%). The chain joins TRBV12-3 or TRBV12-4 to TRBJ1-2, with D perhaps matching TRBD1 (6 bases). CDR3 length: 13 residues. The V end lost 3 bases, the J end lost 6 bases, and 11 bases lay between the germline ends. The CDR3 loop is CASSFNRANGYTF. In DNA, the CDR3 is TGTGCCAGCAGTTTTAACAGGGCAAATGGCTACACCTTC.

This clonotype is classed as large. The chain has TRBV12-3 or TRBV12-4 and TRBJ1-2; TRBD1 aligns across 8 bases. With 7 bases clipped from V and 7 bases from J, the junction kept 11 bases outside the gene matches. The CDR3 loop spans 14 amino acids. CDR3 DNA sequence: TGTGCCAGCATTCCGGGACAGGCCGGAGGTGGCTACACCTTC. Its translation is CASIPGQAGGGYTF.

By share, this clonotype counts as medium-sized (0.01 to 0.1%). The chain employs TRBV12-3 or TRBV12-4 and TRBJ1-2; D call uncertain. Trimming shortened V by 5 bases and J by 0 bases, and 10 bases separated the two germline ends. CDR3 size: 14 residues. In DNA form, the CDR3 reads TGTGCCAGCAGTCCGCGGAGAGCTAACTATGGCTACACCTTC. The encoded protein is CASSPRRANYGYTF.

This clonotype is categorized as medium-sized. The chain joins TRBV12-3 or TRBV12-4 to TRBJ1-2; possible D gene TRBD1, 5 bases. The CDR3 is made up of 14 amino acids. V was trimmed by 3 bases and J by 1 base, leaving 9 bases between them. The CDR3 sequence is CASSFREINYGYTF. In DNA, the CDR3 is TGTGCCAGCAGTTTCAGGGAAATTAACTATGGCTACACCTTC.